One and the same sample provided the 8 T cell receptor beta chains below, sequenced in a study of early T cells in non-severe SARS-CoV-2 infection. TCRdb reprocessed the 5' RACE reads with MiXCR, giving one entry per CDR3 protein. There are 30,000 to 40,000 distinct CDR3 sequences in the sample; 4.5% to 7% occur only once, and 3.5% to 4.5% lies in the top ten. The source material was whole blood, sampled at baseline. Receptors were obtained from an adult who was a healthcare worker with PCR-confirmed SARS-CoV-2 infection or an uninfected control (not recorded which).

This clonotype was recorded many times. The chain employs TRBV11-2 and TRBJ1-2, with D possibly matching TRBD1 (5 bases). CDR1 is SGHAT and CDR2 is FQNNGV in the germline V gene. The V end was cut by 0 bases, the J end by 7 bases, with 12 bases between. This CDR3 comprises 14 residues. In DNA, the CDR3 is TGTGCCAGCAGCTTAGATACTTCAAGGGGTGGCTACACCTTC. It encodes CASSLDTSRGGYTF.

This clonotype was seen many times. The chain couples TRBV4-1 to TRBJ2-5; D is uncertain. Germline CDR1 MGHRA, CDR2 YSYEKL. V shed 4 bases and J shed 0 bases, with 6 bases lying between them. The CDR3 has 13 amino acids. The CDR3 coding sequence is TGCGCCAGCAGCCCACAGTACCAAGAGACCCAGTACTTC. Protein product: CASSPQYQETQYF.

This clonotype came up many times. In nucleotides, the CDR3 is TGTGCCAGCAGCTTTAGGCTCGCAGATACGCAGTATTTT. As protein: CASSFRLADTQYF. V gene TRBV7-2 combines with J gene TRBJ2-3; D is undetermined. V dropped 3 bases and J dropped 4 bases, with 8 bases sitting between them. Per germline, CDR1 SGHTA and CDR2 FQGNSA. CDR3 length equals 13 residues.

This clonotype was observed many times. The rearrangement uses TRBV20-1 and TRBJ1-2; D is unclear. Per germline, CDR1 DFQATT and CDR2 SNEGSKA (reference sequence). The CDR3 totals 12 residues. V was pared by 8 bases and J by 4 bases, with 14 bases between. Here the CDR3 reads CSTGPLGYGYTF. The CDR3 bases are TGCAGTACCGGTCCCCTTGGCTATGGCTACACCTTC.

The rearrangement joins TRBV5-1 to TRBJ2-1; the match to TRBD1 covers 8 bases. J was trimmed by 3 bases and V by 3 bases; bases with no gene match: 5. The CDR3 covers 15 residues. Germline-derived CDR1 and CDR2 are SGHRS and YFSETQ. The CDR3, as DNA: TGCGCCAGCAGCTCCCAGACAGGGGTCTACAATGAGCAGTTCTTC. Amino acid sequence: CASSSQTGVYNEQFF.

By sample share, this clonotype is medium-sized. This chain connects TRBV4-1 to TRBJ2-3; perhaps TRBD1 as D (6 bases). The CDR3 totals 14 residues. Germline values: CDR1 MGHRA, CDR2 YSYEKL. V lost 3 bases to trimming and J lost 5 bases, with 12 bases between them. Written as DNA, the CDR3 is TGCGCCAGCAGCCAGGGTCTGACAGGAGATACGCAGTATTTT. Translated, it gives CASSQGLTGDTQYF.

V and J are TRBV25-1 and TRBJ2-5, with TRBD2 as a possible D gene (5 bases). CDR1 and CDR2 from the germline V gene are MGHDK and SYGVNS. CDR3 size: 11 residues. Trimming stripped 3 bases from V and 10 bases from J, with 9 bases between. The CDR3 loop reads CASSEGVGQYF. The CDR3 region has the DNA TGTGCCAGCAGTGAGGGAGTCGGCCAGTACTTC.

This clonotype came up a few times. The chain couples TRBV18 to TRBJ2-7; D possibly corresponds to TRBD2 (6 bases). CDR1 and CDR2 (germline): KGHSH, LQKENI. With 3 bases removed from V and 2 bases from J, the gap between germline ends came to 8 bases. This CDR3 spans 13 amino acids. CDR3 in DNA: TGTGCCAGCTCACCGGGGGGTACCTACGAGCAGTACTTC. Translated: CASSPGGTYEQYF.